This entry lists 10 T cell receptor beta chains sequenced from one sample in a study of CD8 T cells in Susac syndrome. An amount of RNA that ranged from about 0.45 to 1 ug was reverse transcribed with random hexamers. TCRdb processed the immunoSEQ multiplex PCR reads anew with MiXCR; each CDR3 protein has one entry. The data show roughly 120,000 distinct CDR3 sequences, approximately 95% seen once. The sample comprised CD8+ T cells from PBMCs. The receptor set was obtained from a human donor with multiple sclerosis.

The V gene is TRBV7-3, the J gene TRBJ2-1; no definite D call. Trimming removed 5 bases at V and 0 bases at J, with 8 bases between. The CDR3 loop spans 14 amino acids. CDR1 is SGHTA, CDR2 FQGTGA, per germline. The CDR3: CASSPSISYNEQFF. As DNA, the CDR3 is TGTGCCAGCAGCCCCTCCATCTCCTACAATGAGCAGTTCTTC.

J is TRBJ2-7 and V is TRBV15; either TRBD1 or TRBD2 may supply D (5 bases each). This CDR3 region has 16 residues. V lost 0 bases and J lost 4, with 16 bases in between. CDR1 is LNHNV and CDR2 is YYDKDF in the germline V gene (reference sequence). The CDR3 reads CATSRDRPGPLYEQYF. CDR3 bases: TGTGCCACCAGCAGAGATCGCCCGGGGCCCCTTTACGAGCAGTACTTC.

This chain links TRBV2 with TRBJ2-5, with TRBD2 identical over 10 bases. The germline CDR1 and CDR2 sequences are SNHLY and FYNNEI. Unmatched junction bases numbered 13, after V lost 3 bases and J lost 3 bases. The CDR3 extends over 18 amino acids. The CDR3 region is CASSDVRAGGPEEETQYF. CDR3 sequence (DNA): TGTGCCAGCAGTGACGTTAGAGCGGGGGGGCCGGAGGAAGAGACCCAGTACTTC.

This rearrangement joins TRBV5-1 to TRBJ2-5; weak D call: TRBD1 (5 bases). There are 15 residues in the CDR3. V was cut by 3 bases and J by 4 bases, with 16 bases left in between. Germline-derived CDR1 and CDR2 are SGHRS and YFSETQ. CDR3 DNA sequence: TGCGCCAGCAGCTCCTCCGAGACAGTGGGAGAGACCCAGTACTTC. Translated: CASSSSETVGETQYF. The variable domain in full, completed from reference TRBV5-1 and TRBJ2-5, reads KAGVTQTPRYLIKTRGQQVTLSCSPISGHRSVSWYQQTPGQGLQFLFEYFSETQRNKGNFPGRFSGRQFSNSRSEMNVSTLELGDSALYLCASSSSETVGETQYFGPGTRLLVL.

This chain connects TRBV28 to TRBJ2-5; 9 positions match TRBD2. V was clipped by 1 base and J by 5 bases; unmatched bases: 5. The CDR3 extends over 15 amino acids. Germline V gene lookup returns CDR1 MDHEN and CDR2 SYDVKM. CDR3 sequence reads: CASSLYGGGAETQYF. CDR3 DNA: TGTGCCAGCAGTTTATATGGCGGGGGGGCGGAGACCCAGTACTTC.

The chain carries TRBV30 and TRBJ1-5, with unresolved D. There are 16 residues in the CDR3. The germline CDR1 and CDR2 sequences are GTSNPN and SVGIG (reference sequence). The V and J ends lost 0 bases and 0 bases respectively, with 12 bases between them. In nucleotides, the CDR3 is TGTGCCTGGAGTGTAGTTGGGAGCTCTAGCAATCAGCCCCAGCATTTT. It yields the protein CAWSVVGSSSNQPQHF.

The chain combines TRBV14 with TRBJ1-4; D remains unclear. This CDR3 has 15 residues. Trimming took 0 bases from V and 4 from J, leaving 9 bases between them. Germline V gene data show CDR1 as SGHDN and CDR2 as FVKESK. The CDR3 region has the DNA TGTGCCAGCAGCCAAGATCGCGGTGGTAATGAAAAACTGTTTTTT. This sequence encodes CASSQDRGGNEKLFF.

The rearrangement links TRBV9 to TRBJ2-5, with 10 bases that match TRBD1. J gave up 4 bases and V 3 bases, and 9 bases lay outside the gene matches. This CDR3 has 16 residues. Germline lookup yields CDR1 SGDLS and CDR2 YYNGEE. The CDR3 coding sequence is TGTGCCAGCAGCGACACGGGACAGGGGCGAGGAGAGACCCAGTACTTC. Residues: CASSDTGQGRGETQYF.

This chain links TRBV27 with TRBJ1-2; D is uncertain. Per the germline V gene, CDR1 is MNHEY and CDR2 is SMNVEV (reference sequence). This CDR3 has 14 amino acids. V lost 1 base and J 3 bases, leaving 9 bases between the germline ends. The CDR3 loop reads CASSLFNGDYGYTF. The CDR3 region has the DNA TGTGCCAGCAGTTTATTCAACGGGGACTATGGCTACACCTTC.

The CDR3 region has the DNA TGCGCCAGCAGCCCCTTGGGGGAGAAGAAGACCCAGTACTTC. Translated, it gives CASSPLGEKKTQYF. The V gene is TRBV5-1, the J gene TRBJ2-5, with D tentatively TRBD1 or TRBD2 (5 bases each). Deletions cut 4 bases from V and 6 bases from J, with 16 bases between. CDR1 is SGHRS, CDR2 YFSETQ, per germline. The CDR3 sequence is 14 residues long.